The clone carrying this T cell receptor (beta chain) was observed a few times. Antigen: not known. The data are from a study of T cell repertoires in cytomegalovirus infection. Study-wide results and limits: What dominated the ex vivo response were HLA-C-restricted CMV-specific TCR beta clonotypes. Adding up the frequency of public TCR beta families identified people who carried CMV plus the relevant HLA.

A single record per CDR3 protein comes from TCRdb applying MiXCR to the reads. The sample has approximately 910,000 distinct CDR3 sequences; roughly 31% are singletons. This CDR3 region has 16 residues. Germline-derived CDR1 and CDR2 are MGHRA and YSYEKL. The germline V and J ends were trimmed by 4 bases and 7 bases, with 20 bases remaining between them. Material: cultured CD8+ T cells from PBMCs, obtained from culture after CMV antigen stimulation. The genes are TRBV4-1 and TRBJ2-1; the D gene could be TRBD1 or TRBD2 (5 bases each). The origin of this receptor is a human donor in good health (CMV status not recorded). Some clones in this sample may be carry-over from other donors' samples. The CDR3 spells CASSLQLRGRSNEQFF. Here the CDR3 DNA reads TGCGCCAGCAGCCTTCAACTACGGGGCCGGTCGAATGAGCAGTTCTTC.